Shown below are 19 T cell receptor beta chains from a single sample sequenced in a study of blood T cell repertoires in COVID-19. Only in-frame clones appear in the TCRdb table, and some are missing; sequencing was by immunoSEQ multiplex PCR. The table shows around 330,000 clones, with 85% to 90% occurring only once. The source material was peripheral blood. The receptor source for this set is a woman aged 45-65 years with active or convalescent COVID-19.

Regarding this clone: Distinct nucleotide sequences in the sample also encode this CDR3. The rearrangement uses TRBV28 and TRBJ2-7, with 7 nucleotides matching TRBD1. Germline lookup yields CDR1 MDHEN and CDR2 SYDVKM. The V and J ends lost 2 bases and 3 bases, in that order; junction bases with no gene match: 1. The CDR3 runs 13 residues. CDR3: CASSLPGGYEQYF. CDR3 sequence (DNA): TGTGCCAGCAGTTTACCAGGGGGCTACGAGCAGTACTTC.

The V gene is TRBV15, the J gene TRBJ1-2; 7 bases map to TRBD1. CDR1 is LNHNV, CDR2 YYDKDF, per germline (reference sequence). This CDR3 is 15 amino acids long. V gave up 0 bases and J gave up 4 bases; unmatched junction bases: 5. The CDR3 is CATSRDFRGAYGYTF. CDR3 bases: TGTGCCACCAGCAGAGATTTCAGGGGGGCCTATGGCTACACCTTC. The full variable domain, in which reference TRBV15 and TRBJ1-2 provide the parts outside the CDR3, is DAMVIQNPRYQVTQFGKPVTLSCSQTLNHNVMYWYQQKSSQAPKLLFHYYDKDFNNEADTPDNFQSRRPNTSFCFLDIRSPGLGDTAMYLCATSRDFRGAYGYTFGSGTRLTVV.

The rearrangement links TRBV4-1 to TRBJ2-7; possibly TRBD1 for D (5 bases). CDR3 length: 15 amino acids. The germline V and J ends were trimmed by 4 bases and 2 bases, with 15 bases remaining between them. The germline V gene encodes CDR1 MGHRA and CDR2 YSYEKL. CDR3 nucleotides: TGCGCCAGCAGCCCGTTCAAAGGCAGGGCCTACGAGCAGTACTTC. Protein sequence: CASSPFKGRAYEQYF.

This chain joins TRBV9 and TRBJ1-2; D unclear. The germline gives CDR1 SGDLS, CDR2 YYNGEE. Deletions cut 4 bases from V and 8 bases from J, with 15 bases between. CDR3 length equals 13 residues. This chain's CDR3 is CASSRNLLPGYTF. CDR3 coding DNA: TGTGCCAGCAGCAGAAACCTACTACCAGGCTACACCTTC.

Here the CDR3 DNA reads TGTGCCAGCTTACCGGGACTGTATTCACCCCTCCACTTT. Its protein is CASLPGLYSPLHF. This chain links TRBV18 with TRBJ1-6, with D possibly TRBD1 on 5 matching bases. V lost 7 bases, J lost 8 bases, and 12 bases lay in between. Germline lookup yields CDR1 KGHSH and CDR2 LQKENI. The CDR3 length is 13 residues. Variable domain in full (rest from reference TRBV18 and TRBJ1-6): NAGVMQNPRHLVRRRGQEARLRCSPMKGHSHVYWYRQLPEEGLKFMVYLQKENIIDESGMPKERFSAEFPKEGPSILRIQQVVRGDSAAYFCASLPGLYSPLHFGNGTRLTVT.

The rearrangement links TRBV21-1 to TRBJ1-2; TRBD1 is the table's D call, not checked against the DNA. TRBV21-1 is marked as a pseudogene. The CDR3 is made up of 15 amino acids. The CDR3 loop is CASSKSSEGGYGYTF. The CDR3 nucleotides read TGTGCCAGCAGCAAATCGAGTGAAGGGGGCTATGGCTACACCTTC.

This sequence joins TRBV25-1 and TRBJ1-5; D is uncertain. V was clipped by 5 bases and J by 4 bases, with 6 bases between them. CDR1 and CDR2 (germline): MGHDK, SYGVNS. The CDR3 runs 12 residues. The CDR3 sequence: CASSRGNQPQHF. The CDR3 DNA sequence: TGTGCCAGCAGTCGCGGGAATCAGCCCCAGCATTTT.

The V and J genes are TRBV5-1 and TRBJ2-7, with 7 bases lining up with TRBD2. V gave up 4 bases and J gave up 3 bases; unmatched junction bases: 4. CDR3 length: 13 amino acids. CDR1 and CDR2 (germline): SGHRS, YFSETQ. The CDR3 region has the DNA TGCGCCAGCAGCAGGGAGGGGAGCTACGAGCAGTACTTC. This sequence encodes CASSREGSYEQYF.

This clone was found a few times. The chain joins TRBV3-1 (or the pseudogene TRBV3-2) to TRBJ1-5; D is undetermined. Germline CDR1 and CDR2: LGHDT and YNNKEL (reference sequence). The CDR3 runs to 13 residues. V was pared by 5 bases and J by 5 bases, with 10 bases between. The CDR3 sequence is CASSTGPHQPQHF. The CDR3 DNA is TGTGCCAGCAGCACGGGTCCCCATCAGCCCCAGCATTTT.

The V call is TRBV10-3, the J call TRBJ1-4, with 8 bases fitting TRBD1. This CDR3 spans 13 amino acids. V lost 10 bases and J lost 6; bases outside the gene matches: 7. Germline V gives CDR1 ENHRY, CDR2 SYGVKD. The CDR3 DNA reads TGTGCCACGACAGGGGATAATGATGAAAAACTGTTTTTT. It is translated as CATTGDNDEKLFF.

The V call is TRBV24-1, the J call TRBJ2-2; TRBD1 agrees at 8 bases. V lost 5 bases, J lost 1 base, and 5 bases stayed unmatched. This CDR3 spans 16 amino acids. The germline V gene has CDR1 KGHDR and CDR2 SFDVKD. CDR3 in amino acids: CATSGTGTGNTGELFF. Written as DNA, the CDR3 is TGTGCCACCAGTGGGACCGGGACAGGGAACACCGGGGAGCTGTTTTTT.

This chain joins TRBV20-1 and TRBJ1-1; D uncertain. V shed 5 bases and J shed 13 bases, with 17 bases lying between them. CDR3 size: 11 residues. Looked up from germline, CDR1 is DFQATT and CDR2 is SNEGSKA (reference sequence). The chain's CDR3 is CSAGVPPEGFF. The CDR3 nucleotides are TGCAGTGCTGGGGTACCCCCTGAGGGTTTCTTT.

The chain recombines TRBV4-2 with TRBJ2-1, with TRBD2 as a possible D gene (6 bases). CDR3 size: 16 residues. The germline gives CDR1 LGHNA, CDR2 YNFKEQ. Trimming pared 0 bases from V and 2 bases from J, leaving 11 bases between. CDR3 sequence: CASSQEAGSPYNEQFF. As DNA, the CDR3 is TGTGCCAGCAGCCAAGAGGCGGGGAGCCCCTACAATGAGCAGTTCTTC.

This chain links TRBV14 with TRBJ2-1; TRBD2 is a possible D gene (6 bases). The CDR3 contains 19 residues. The V and J ends lost 4 bases and 1 base respectively, with 23 bases between them. Germline V gives CDR1 SGHDN, CDR2 FVKESK. The DNA of the CDR3 is TGTGCCAGCAGCCGCGGGTCCGGGGCGGGACGGGGGTCCTACAATGAGCAGTTCTTC. Protein: CASSRGSGAGRGSYNEQFF.

This clone came up once. The chain uses TRBV28 and TRBJ2-5; D is possibly TRBD1 (6 bases). The CDR3 has 14 residues. Trimming removed 3 bases from V and 0 bases from J, with 8 bases in between. CDR1 is MDHEN, CDR2 SYDVKM, per germline. The CDR3 DNA follows: TGTGCCAGCAGTTTGCGGACAGACCAAGAGACCCAGTACTTC. It encodes CASSLRTDQETQYF.

This chain uses TRBV3-1 (or the pseudogene TRBV3-2) with TRBJ1-4; D unresolved. Germline V gene lookup returns CDR1 LGHDT and CDR2 YNNKEL (reference sequence). Trimming pared 2 bases from V and 7 bases from J, leaving 8 bases between. The CDR3 is 13 amino acids. CDR3 amino acids: CASSQMPGEKLFF. The CDR3 DNA is TGTGCCAGCAGCCAAATGCCCGGTGAAAAACTGTTTTTT.

V usage is TRBV28 and J usage is TRBJ2-7, with 7 bases lining up with TRBD2. The germline V gene encodes CDR1 MDHEN and CDR2 SYDVKM. Trimming at V came to 7 bases and at J to 3 bases, leaving 9 bases not matched to a gene. CDR3 length: 14 amino acids. In DNA form, the CDR3 reads TGTGCCAGCACAACGGGGGGTAATTACTACGAGCAGTACTTC. Protein: CASTTGGNYYEQYF.

The chain links TRBV18 to TRBJ2-7; 10 bases align to TRBD2. The germline gives CDR1 KGHSH, CDR2 LQKENI. The CDR3 spans 14 residues. V shed 5 bases and J 4 bases; nucleotides not matched to a gene: 5. CDR3 region: CASSTSSGSYEQYF. The CDR3 bases are TGTGCCAGCTCAACCTCTAGCGGGAGTTACGAGCAGTACTTC.

The rearrangement links TRBV4-1 to TRBJ2-2; D remains ambiguous. Between the trimmed V and J ends, which lost 2 bases and 0 bases, there was a span of 16 bases. The CDR3 is 18 residues long. CDR1 and CDR2 (germline): MGHRA, YSYEKL. CDR3 bases: TGCGCCAGCAGCCAAATATCCGCCGTGACACCGAACACCGGGGAGCTGTTTTTT. Translating gives CASSQISAVTPNTGELFF.